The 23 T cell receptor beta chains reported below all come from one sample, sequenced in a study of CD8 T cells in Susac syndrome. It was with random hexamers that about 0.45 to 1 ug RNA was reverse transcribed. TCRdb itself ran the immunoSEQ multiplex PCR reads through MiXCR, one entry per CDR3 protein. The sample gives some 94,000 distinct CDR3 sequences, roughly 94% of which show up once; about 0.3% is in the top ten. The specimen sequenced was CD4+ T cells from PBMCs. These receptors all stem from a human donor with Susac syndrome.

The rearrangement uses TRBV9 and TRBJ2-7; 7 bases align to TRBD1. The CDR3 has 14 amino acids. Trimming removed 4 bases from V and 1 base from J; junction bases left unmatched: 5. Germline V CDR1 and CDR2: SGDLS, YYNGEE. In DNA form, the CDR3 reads TGTGCCAGCAGCCCCCAGGGGGTTTCCTACGAGCAGTACTTC. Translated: CASSPQGVSYEQYF.

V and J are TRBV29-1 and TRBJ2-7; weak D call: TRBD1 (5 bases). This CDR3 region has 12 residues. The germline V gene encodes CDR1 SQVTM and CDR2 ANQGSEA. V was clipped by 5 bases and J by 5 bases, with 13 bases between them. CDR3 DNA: TGCAGCGTTTATCAGGGTATCCACGAGCAGTACTTC. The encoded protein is CSVYQGIHEQYF.

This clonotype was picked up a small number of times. The CDR3 protein is CASSSEGASTGELFF. In DNA form, the CDR3 reads TGTGCCAGCAGCAGCGAGGGGGCAAGCACCGGGGAGCTGTTTTTT. The chain couples TRBV7-2 to TRBJ2-2, with TRBD1 matching 7 bases. The CDR3 covers 15 residues. Germline assignment: CDR1 SGHTA and CDR2 FQGNSA. The J segment lost 4 bases and the V segment lost 5 bases, leaving 7 bases of the junction unmatched.

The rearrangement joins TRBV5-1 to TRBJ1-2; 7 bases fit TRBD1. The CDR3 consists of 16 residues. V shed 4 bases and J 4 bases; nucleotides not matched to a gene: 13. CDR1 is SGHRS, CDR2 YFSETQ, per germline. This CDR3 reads CASSPGTQGVVYGYTF. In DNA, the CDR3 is TGCGCCAGCAGCCCAGGGACCCAGGGGGTAGTCTATGGCTACACCTTC. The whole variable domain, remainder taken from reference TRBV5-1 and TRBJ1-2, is KAGVTQTPRYLIKTRGQQVTLSCSPISGHRSVSWYQQTPGQGLQFLFEYFSETQRNKGNFPGRFSGRQFSNSRSEMNVSTLELGDSALYLCASSPGTQGVVYGYTFGSGTRLTVV.

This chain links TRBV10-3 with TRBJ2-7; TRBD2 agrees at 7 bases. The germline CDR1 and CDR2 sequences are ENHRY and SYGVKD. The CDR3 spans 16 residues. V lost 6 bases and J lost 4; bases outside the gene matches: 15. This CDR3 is CAISTTQRGSGYEQYF. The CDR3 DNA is TGTGCCATCAGCACCACTCAGCGGGGATCTGGATACGAGCAGTACTTC.

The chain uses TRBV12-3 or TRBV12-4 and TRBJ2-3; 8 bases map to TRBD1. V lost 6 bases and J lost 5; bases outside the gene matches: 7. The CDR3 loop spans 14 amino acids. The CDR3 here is CASSFLQGGDTQYF. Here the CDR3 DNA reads TGTGCCAGCAGCTTCCTACAGGGGGGAGATACGCAGTATTTT.

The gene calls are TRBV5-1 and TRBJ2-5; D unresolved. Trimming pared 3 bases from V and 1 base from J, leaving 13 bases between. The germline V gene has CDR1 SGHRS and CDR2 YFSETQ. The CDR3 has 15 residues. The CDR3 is CASSSRRTIQETQYF. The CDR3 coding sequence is TGCGCCAGCAGCTCTCGACGGACGATCCAAGAGACCCAGTACTTC.

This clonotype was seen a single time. The CDR3 loop is CASSTSGGVATQYF. CDR3 nucleotides: TGTGCCAGCAGTACTAGCGGGGGTGTAGCTACGCAGTATTTT. The chain carries TRBV7-3 and TRBJ2-3; 11 bases fit TRBD2. With 6 bases clipped from V and 8 bases from J, the junction kept 7 bases outside the gene matches. The CDR3 spans 14 residues. From germline, CDR1 is SGHTA and CDR2 FQGTGA.

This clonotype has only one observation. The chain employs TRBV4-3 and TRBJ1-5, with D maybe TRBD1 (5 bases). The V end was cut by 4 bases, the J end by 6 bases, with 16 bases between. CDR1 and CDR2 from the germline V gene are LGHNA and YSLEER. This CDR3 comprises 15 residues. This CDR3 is CASSRVLGGSQPQHF. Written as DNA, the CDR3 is TGCGCCAGCAGCCGAGTGCTGGGGGGGAGTCAGCCCCAGCATTTT.

The CDR3 region has the DNA TGTGCCAGTTCACGGACAGGGGGAAGCAATCAGCCCCAGCATTTT. Residues: CASSRTGGSNQPQHF. V is TRBV19 and J is TRBJ1-5; 10 nucleotides agree with TRBD1. Germline V gene data show CDR1 as LNHDA and CDR2 as SQIVND (reference sequence). V trimming: 8 bases; J trimming: 1 base; junction bases outside the gene matches: 5. This CDR3 is built from 15 residues.

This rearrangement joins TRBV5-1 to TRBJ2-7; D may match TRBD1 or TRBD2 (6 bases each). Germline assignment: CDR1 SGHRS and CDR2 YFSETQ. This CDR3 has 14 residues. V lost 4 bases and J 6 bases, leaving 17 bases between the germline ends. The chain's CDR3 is CASSPDGGLSEQYF. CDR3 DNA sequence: TGCGCCAGCAGCCCTGACGGGGGCCTTTCCGAGCAGTACTTC.

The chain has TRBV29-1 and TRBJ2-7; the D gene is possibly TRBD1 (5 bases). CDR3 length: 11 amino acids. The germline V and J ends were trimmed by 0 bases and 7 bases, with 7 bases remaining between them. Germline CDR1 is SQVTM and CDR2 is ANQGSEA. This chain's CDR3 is CSVEDTGEQYF. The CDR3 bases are TGCAGCGTTGAAGATACAGGAGAGCAGTACTTC.

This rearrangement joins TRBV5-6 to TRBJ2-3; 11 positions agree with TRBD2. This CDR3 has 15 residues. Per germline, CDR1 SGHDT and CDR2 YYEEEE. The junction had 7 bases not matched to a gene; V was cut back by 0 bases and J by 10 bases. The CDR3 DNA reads TGTGCCAGCAGCTTGGAAGGTAGCGGGGGGGGAGCGCAGTATTTT. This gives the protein CASSLEGSGGGAQYF.

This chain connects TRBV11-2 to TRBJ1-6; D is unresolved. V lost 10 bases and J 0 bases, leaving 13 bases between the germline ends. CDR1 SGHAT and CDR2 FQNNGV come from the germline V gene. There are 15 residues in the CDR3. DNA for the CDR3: TGTGCCACCAGGCTGCTAAGCTCCTATAATTCACCCCTCCACTTT. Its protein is CATRLLSSYNSPLHF.

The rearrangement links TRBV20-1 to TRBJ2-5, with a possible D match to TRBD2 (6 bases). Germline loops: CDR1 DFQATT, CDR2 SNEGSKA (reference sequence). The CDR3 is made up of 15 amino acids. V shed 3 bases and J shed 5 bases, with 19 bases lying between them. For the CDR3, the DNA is TGCAGTGCTAGCCTTCCGACCGCGGCGGGGGAGACCCAGTACTTC. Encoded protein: CSASLPTAAGETQYF.

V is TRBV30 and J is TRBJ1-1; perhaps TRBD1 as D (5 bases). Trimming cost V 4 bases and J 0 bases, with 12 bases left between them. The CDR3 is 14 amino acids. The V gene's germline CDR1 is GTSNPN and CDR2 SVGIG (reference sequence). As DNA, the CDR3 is TGTGCCTGGATATGGACATCACTGAACACTGAAGCTTTCTTT. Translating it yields CAWIWTSLNTEAFF.

Here the CDR3 reads CSGGLMNEQFF. The CDR3 nucleotides are TGCAGCGGCGGTCTGATGAATGAGCAGTTCTTC. The chain joins TRBV29-1 to TRBJ2-1; the D is unclear. In germline, CDR1 is SQVTM, CDR2 ANQGSEA. This CDR3 is 11 amino acids long. Trimming took 7 bases from V and 7 from J, leaving 11 bases between them.

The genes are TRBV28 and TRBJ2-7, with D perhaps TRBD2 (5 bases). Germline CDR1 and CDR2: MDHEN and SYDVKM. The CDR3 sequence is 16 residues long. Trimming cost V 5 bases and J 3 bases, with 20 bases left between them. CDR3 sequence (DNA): TGTGCCAGCAGTCCCCCGGGGATTAACGGAGGCTACGAGCAGTACTTC. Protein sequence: CASSPPGINGGYEQYF.

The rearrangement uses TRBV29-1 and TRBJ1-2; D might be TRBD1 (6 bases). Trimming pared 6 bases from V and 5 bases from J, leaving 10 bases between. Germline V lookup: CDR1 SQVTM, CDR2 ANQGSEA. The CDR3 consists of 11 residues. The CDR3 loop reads CSVQGRYGYTF. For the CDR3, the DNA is TGCAGCGTCCAGGGGAGATATGGCTACACCTTC.

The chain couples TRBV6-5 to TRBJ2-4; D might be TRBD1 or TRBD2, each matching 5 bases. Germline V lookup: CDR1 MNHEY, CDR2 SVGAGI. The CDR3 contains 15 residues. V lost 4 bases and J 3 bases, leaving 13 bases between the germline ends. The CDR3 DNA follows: TGTGCCAGCAGTTTAGGGGTTGGGGGCAAAAACATTCAGTACTTC. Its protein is CASSLGVGGKNIQYF.

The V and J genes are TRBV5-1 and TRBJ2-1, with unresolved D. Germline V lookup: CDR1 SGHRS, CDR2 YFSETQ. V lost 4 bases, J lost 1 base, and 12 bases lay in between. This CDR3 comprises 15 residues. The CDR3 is CASSTGSASYNEQFF. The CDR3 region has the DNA TGCGCCAGCAGCACTGGCAGCGCGTCCTACAATGAGCAGTTCTTC. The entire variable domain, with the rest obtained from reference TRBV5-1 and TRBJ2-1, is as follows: KAGVTQTPRYLIKTRGQQVTLSCSPISGHRSVSWYQQTPGQGLQFLFEYFSETQRNKGNFPGRFSGRQFSNSRSEMNVSTLELGDSALYLCASSTGSASYNEQFFGPGTRLTVL.

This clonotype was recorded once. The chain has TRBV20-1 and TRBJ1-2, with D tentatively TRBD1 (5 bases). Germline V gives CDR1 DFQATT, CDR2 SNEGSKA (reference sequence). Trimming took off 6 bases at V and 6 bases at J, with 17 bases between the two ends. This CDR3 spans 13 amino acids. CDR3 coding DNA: TGCAGTGCGCAGTCAGGGATCGGGGATGGCTACACCTTC. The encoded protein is CSAQSGIGDGYTF.

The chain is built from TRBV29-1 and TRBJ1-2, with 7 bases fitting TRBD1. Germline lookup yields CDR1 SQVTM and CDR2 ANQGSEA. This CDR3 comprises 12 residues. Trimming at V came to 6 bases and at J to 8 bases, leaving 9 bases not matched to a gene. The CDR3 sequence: CSVATGEGGYTF. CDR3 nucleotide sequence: TGCAGCGTGGCCACAGGGGAGGGGGGCTACACCTTC. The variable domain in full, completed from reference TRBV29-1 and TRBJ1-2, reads SAVISQKPSRDICQRGTSLTIQCQVDSQVTMMFWYRQQPGQSLTLIATANQGSEATYESGFVIDKFPISRPNLTFSTLTVSNMSPEDSSIYLCSVATGEGGYTFGSGTRLTVV.